The rows below give T cell receptor beta chains drawn from one sample of a study of OX40 agonist ivuxolimab in advanced cancers. Only in-frame clones appear in the TCRdb table, and some are missing; sequencing was by immunoSEQ multiplex PCR. The data hold 86,000 or so clones, with around 91% observed a single time. The source was CD4+ or CD8+ T cells sorted from blood, collected in a trial of the OX40 agonist ivuxolimab. Receptors were obtained from an adult with an advanced solid tumor such as melanoma, head and neck, liver or kidney cancer. Both conserved end residues are part of each CDR3. A D gene is named only where the DNA matches it firmly. Size values are once, few and many counts, or a class for expanded clones, and some rows have none.

J gene: TRBJ2-3; clone size: .; D gene: TRBD2; V gene: TRBV5-6; CDR3 protein: CASSLAVERGIVHTQYF; CDR3 DNA: TGTGCCAGCAGCTTGGCCGTAGAGCGGGGGATCGTTCACACGCAGTATTTT
J gene: TRBJ1-1; clone size: .; D gene: TRBD1; V gene: TRBV6-1; CDR3 protein: CASSEVGTGRTEAFF; CDR3 DNA: TGTGCCAGCAGTGAAGTAGGGACAGGGAGGACTGAAGCTTTCTTT
J gene: TRBJ2-7; clone size: .; D gene: .; V gene: TRBV20-1; CDR3 protein: CSAPLEVEQYF; CDR3 DNA: TGCAGTGCGCCACTAGAGGTGGAGCAGTACTTC
J gene: TRBJ1-5; clone size: .; D gene: TRBD1; V gene: TRBV2; CDR3 protein: CASSWTGGLSNQPQHF; CDR3 DNA: TGTGCCAGCAGTTGGACAGGGGGCTTGAGCAATCAGCCCCAGCATTTT
J gene: TRBJ2-7; clone size: .; D gene: .; V gene: TRBV2; CDR3 protein: CAGHRDFSYEQYF; CDR3 DNA: TGTGCCGGCCACCGGGACTTCTCCTACGAGCAGTACTTC
J gene: TRBJ1-6; clone size: .; D gene: TRBD1; V gene: TRBV27; CDR3 protein: CASSRDRNSPLHF; CDR3 DNA: TGTGCCAGCAGTCGGGACAGAAATTCACCCCTCCACTTT
J gene: TRBJ1-4; clone size: .; D gene: .; V gene: TRBV18; CDR3 protein: CASSPRQPQGEKLFF; CDR3 DNA: TGTGCCAGCTCACCACGACAACCCCAGGGAGAAAAACTGTTTTTT
J gene: TRBJ2-2; clone size: .; D gene: .; V gene: TRBV5-1; CDR3 protein: CASSARGGANTGELFF; CDR3 DNA: TGCGCCAGCAGCGCCCGAGGGGGGGCGAACACCGGGGAGCTGTTTTTT
J gene: TRBJ2-7; clone size: few; D gene: .; V gene: TRBV21-1; CDR3 protein: CASSIQGGEQYF; CDR3 DNA: TGTGCCAGCAGCATACAGGGAGGAGAGCAGTACTTC
J gene: TRBJ2-2; clone size: .; D gene: .; V gene: TRBV7-2; CDR3 protein: CASRGARGELFF; CDR3 DNA: TGTGCCAGCAGGGGGGCTCGCGGGGAGCTGTTTTTT
J gene: TRBJ2-3; clone size: .; D gene: TRBD2; V gene: TRBV9; CDR3 protein: CASSPPRLAGGPGSIGDTQYF; CDR3 DNA: TGTGCCAGCAGCCCGCCGCGACTAGCGGGAGGGCCTGGGAGTATCGGAGATACGCAGTATTTT
J gene: TRBJ2-1; clone size: .; D gene: .; V gene: TRBV28; CDR3 protein: CASSLWAGTTYNEQFF; CDR3 DNA: TGTGCCAGCAGTTTATGGGCGGGAACCACCTACAATGAGCAGTTCTTC
J gene: TRBJ2-7; clone size: .; D gene: .; V gene: TRBV28; CDR3 protein: CASRPVVAHEQYF; CDR3 DNA: TGTGCCAGCAGGCCAGTTGTTGCTCACGAGCAGTACTTC
J gene: TRBJ2-2; clone size: .; D gene: TRBD2; V gene: TRBV12-5; CDR3 protein: CASAPAGAQGYGELFF; CDR3 DNA: TGTGCTAGTGCCCCAGCGGGGGCCCAAGGGTACGGGGAGCTGTTTTTT
J gene: TRBJ1-1; clone size: .; D gene: .; V gene: TRBV30; CDR3 protein: CAWRTGGGALTEAFF; CDR3 DNA: TGTGCCTGGAGGACAGGAGGGGGGGCGTTAACTGAAGCTTTCTTT
J gene: TRBJ2-4; clone size: .; D gene: TRBD1; V gene: TRBV29-1; CDR3 protein: CSVSPRTGLDIQYF; CDR3 DNA: TGCAGCGTTTCCCCCCGGACAGGGTTAGACATTCAGTACTTC
J gene: TRBJ1-3; clone size: .; D gene: .; V gene: TRBV11-2; CDR3 protein: CASSLAGPGNTIYF; CDR3 DNA: TGTGCCAGCAGCTTAGCTGGGCCTGGAAACACCATATATTTT
J gene: TRBJ2-3; clone size: .; D gene: .; V gene: TRBV29-1; CDR3 protein: CSVITRIGTDTQYF; CDR3 DNA: TGCAGCGTTATAACTAGAATAGGCACAGATACGCAGTATTTT
J gene: TRBJ2-5; clone size: .; D gene: .; V gene: TRBV5-5; CDR3 protein: CASSLDLVKETQYF; CDR3 DNA: TGTGCCAGCAGCTTGGATCTCGTGAAAGAGACCCAGTACTTC
J gene: TRBJ1-5; clone size: once; D gene: TRBD1; V gene: TRBV27; CDR3 protein: CASSLFRRQGVNQPQHF; CDR3 DNA: TGTGCCAGCAGTTTATTCCGGCGACAGGGGGTAAATCAGCCCCAGCATTTT
J gene: TRBJ2-3; clone size: .; D gene: .; V gene: TRBV11-1; CDR3 protein: CASSFPGWGTDTQYF; CDR3 DNA: TGTGCCAGCAGCTTCCCGGGCTGGGGCACAGATACGCAGTATTTT
J gene: TRBJ2-5; clone size: .; D gene: TRBD2; V gene: TRBV5-1; CDR3 protein: CASSEGGLAGGETQYF; CDR3 DNA: TGCGCCAGCAGCGAGGGCGGACTAGCGGGAGGAGAGACCCAGTACTTC
J gene: TRBJ1-1; clone size: .; D gene: .; V gene: TRBV16; CDR3 protein: CASSHQSRTEAFF; CDR3 DNA: TGTGCCAGCAGCCACCAGTCCAGAACTGAAGCTTTCTTT
J gene: TRBJ2-2; clone size: .; D gene: .; V gene: TRBV7-2; CDR3 protein: CASSPRDTGELFF; CDR3 DNA: TGTGCCAGCAGCCCCCGCGACACCGGGGAGCTGTTTTTT
J gene: TRBJ1-1; clone size: .; D gene: .; V gene: TRBV19; CDR3 protein: CASSMVRDGNTEAFF; CDR3 DNA: TGTGCCAGTAGTATGGTAAGGGATGGGAACACTGAAGCTTTCTTT
J gene: TRBJ1-5; clone size: .; D gene: TRBD1; V gene: TRBV18; CDR3 protein: CASSFTGVNQPQHF; CDR3 DNA: TGTGCCAGCTCGTTTACAGGGGTAAATCAGCCCCAGCATTTT
J gene: TRBJ1-6; clone size: .; D gene: TRBD1; V gene: TRBV10-3; CDR3 protein: CAISESAQGFSPLHF; CDR3 DNA: TGTGCCATCAGTGAGTCGGCACAGGGGTTTTCACCCCTCCACTTT
J gene: TRBJ2-7; clone size: .; D gene: .; V gene: TRBV19; CDR3 protein: CASSIVLGRTYEQYF; CDR3 DNA: TGTGCCAGTAGTATAGTATTGGGCAGAACCTACGAGCAGTACTTC
J gene: TRBJ1-1; clone size: once; D gene: .; V gene: TRBV19; CDR3 protein: CASSIVAGEHPNTEAFF; CDR3 DNA: TGTGCCAGTAGTATAGTAGCGGGGGAGCACCCGAACACTGAAGCTTTCTTT
J gene: TRBJ1-1; clone size: .; D gene: TRBD1; V gene: TRBV5-4; CDR3 protein: CASSPDRARTEAFF; CDR3 DNA: TGTGCCAGCAGCCCGGACAGGGCGAGAACTGAAGCTTTCTTT